Sequencing of this T cell receptor beta chain was carried out in a study of cytomegalovirus exposure and HLA in healthy donors. Study-wide findings and caveats: The investigators catalogued 164 TCR beta chains as cytomegalovirus-associated. Sequencing likely generated an artifact that appeared as a cluster of highly shared sequence variants.

The V and J ends lost 1 base and 5 bases respectively, with 8 bases between them. CDR3 length: 13 residues. Germline V gene data show CDR1 as SGHTA and CDR2 as FQGNSA. In the PCR, 60 Vbeta and 13 Jbeta primers were used. Authors' processing steps: A later analysis tallied 87 million or so unique TCR beta chains, 10 million to 12 million of them shared. Profiling relied on immunoSEQ multiplex PCR, and the TCRdb table lists in-frame clones only, not all of them. V and J calls and clone size follow that table, whereas D and trimming were derived from the DNA. The data contain under 130,000 clones, 70% of them singletons. With regard to this clone: Its antigen is still unknown.

Material: PBMCs. The receptor was isolated from a man aged 35 to 55 in good health and CMV-seropositive. V usage is TRBV7-2 and J usage is TRBJ2-5; D unclear. DNA for the CDR3: TGTGCCAGCAGCTTAGAGTACCGGGAGACCCAGTACTTC. Its protein product is CASSLEYRETQYF.